The source of this TCR beta chain is a study of blood T cell repertoires in COVID-19. In the source study's methods: Amplification of reference gene primers provided the estimated nucleated cell counts. Sequenced by immunoSEQ multiplex PCR; TCRdb stores in-frame clones only, minus some. That table supplies the V and J calls and clone size; D and trimming were determined from the DNA. The table records roughly 310,000 clones, 90% of them present only once. V lost 4 bases, J lost 5 bases, and 9 bases lay in between. This CDR3 contains 13 residues. Germline CDR1 SEHNR, CDR2 FQNEAQ (reference sequence). The clonotype originates from a man in his 60s who had recovered from COVID-19. The sample comprised PBMCs or T cells enriched from blood (not recorded which). This chain uses TRBV7-9 with TRBJ1-5, with D hard to call. The CDR3 DNA reads TGTGCCAGCAGCTCCAGATCTGATCAGCCCCAGCATTTT. Its protein product is CASSSRSDQPQHF.